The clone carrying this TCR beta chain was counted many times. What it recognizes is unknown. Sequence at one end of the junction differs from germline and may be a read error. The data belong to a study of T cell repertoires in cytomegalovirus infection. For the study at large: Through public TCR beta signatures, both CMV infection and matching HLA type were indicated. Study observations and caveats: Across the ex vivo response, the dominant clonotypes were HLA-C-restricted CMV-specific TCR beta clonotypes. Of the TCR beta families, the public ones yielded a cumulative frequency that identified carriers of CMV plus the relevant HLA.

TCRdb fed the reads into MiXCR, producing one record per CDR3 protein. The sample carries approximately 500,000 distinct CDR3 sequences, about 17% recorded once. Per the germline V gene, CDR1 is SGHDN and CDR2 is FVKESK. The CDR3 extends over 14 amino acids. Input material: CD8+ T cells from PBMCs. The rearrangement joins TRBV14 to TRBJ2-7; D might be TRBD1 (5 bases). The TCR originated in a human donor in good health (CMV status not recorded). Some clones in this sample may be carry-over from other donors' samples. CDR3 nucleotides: TGTGCCAGCAGCGAAGAGGCAGGGCGCTACGAGCAGTACTTC. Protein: CASSEEAGRYEQYF.